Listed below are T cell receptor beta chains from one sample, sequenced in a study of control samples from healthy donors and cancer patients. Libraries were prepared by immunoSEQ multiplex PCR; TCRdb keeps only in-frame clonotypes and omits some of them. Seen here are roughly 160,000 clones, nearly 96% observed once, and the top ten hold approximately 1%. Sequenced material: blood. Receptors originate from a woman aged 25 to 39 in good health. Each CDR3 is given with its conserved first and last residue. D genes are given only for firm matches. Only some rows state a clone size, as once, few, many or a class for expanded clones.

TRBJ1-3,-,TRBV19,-,CASSIVGRRNTIYF,TGTGCCAGTAGTATTGTCGGGAGACGAAACACCATATATTTT
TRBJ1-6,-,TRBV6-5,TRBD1,CASRRQGTINSPLHF,TGTGCCAGCAGGAGACAGGGCACGATAAATTCACCCCTCCACTTT
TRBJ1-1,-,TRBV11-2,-,CASSSLLQARKGAEAFF,TGTGCCAGCAGCTCTCTTTTGCAGGCCCGCAAAGGGGCTGAAGCTTTCTTT
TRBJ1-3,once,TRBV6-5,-,CASRRDISSGNTIYF,TGTGCCAGCAGGCGGGACATTAGCTCTGGAAACACCATATATTTT
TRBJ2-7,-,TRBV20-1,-,CSARGKGEQYF,TGCAGTGCTAGAGGGAAGGGTGAGCAGTACTTC
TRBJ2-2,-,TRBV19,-,CASSILGHPNTGELFF,TGTGCCAGTAGTATCTTAGGGCACCCGAACACCGGGGAGCTGTTTTTT
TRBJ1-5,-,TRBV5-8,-,CASSLANQPQHF,TGTGCCAGCAGCTTGGCCAATCAGCCCCAGCATTTT
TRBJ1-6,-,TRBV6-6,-,CASGTQEYNSPLHF,TGTGCCAGCGGAACACAGGAATATAATTCACCCCTCCACTTT
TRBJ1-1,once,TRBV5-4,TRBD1,CASSSPTGRGTEAFF,TGTGCCAGCAGCTCCCCGACAGGGAGGGGAACTGAAGCTTTCTTT
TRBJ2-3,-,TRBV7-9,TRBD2,CASSFSGSSTDTQYF,TGTGCCAGCAGCTTTAGCGGGTCTAGCACAGATACGCAGTATTTT
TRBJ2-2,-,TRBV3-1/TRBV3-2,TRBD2,CASSLAGGHTGELFF,TGTGCCAGCAGCCTAGCGGGGGGGCATACCGGGGAGCTGTTTTTT
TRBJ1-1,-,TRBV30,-,CAWSWGGLSEAFF,TGTGCCTGGAGCTGGGGGGGTTTATCTGAAGCTTTCTTT
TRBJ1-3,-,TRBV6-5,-,CATAGTPGNTIYF,TGTGCCACCGCCGGGACACCGGGAAACACCATATATTTT
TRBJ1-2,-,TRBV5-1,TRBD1,CASSLTPTDRGDGYTF,TGCGCCAGCAGCTTGACACCAACTGACAGGGGCGATGGCTACACCTTC
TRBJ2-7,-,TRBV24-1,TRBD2,CATSGSSGYEQYF,TGTGCCACCAGTGGGTCTAGCGGATACGAGCAGTACTTC
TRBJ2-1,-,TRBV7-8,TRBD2,CASSPRAGTSGYEQFF,TGTGCCAGCAGCCCCCGGGCCGGGACTAGCGGCTACGAGCAGTTCTTC
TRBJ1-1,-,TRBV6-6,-,CASSPQGGVNFNTEAFF,TGTGCCAGCAGTCCACAGGGAGGCGTAAACTTCAACACTGAAGCTTTCTTT
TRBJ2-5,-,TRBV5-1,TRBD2,CASSPPFLAGVETQYF,TGCGCCAGCAGCCCTCCCTTTCTAGCGGGGGTAGAGACCCAGTACTTC
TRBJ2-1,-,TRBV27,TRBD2,CASSYGTSGDNEQFF,TGTGCCAGCAGTTACGGGACTAGCGGAGACAATGAGCAGTTCTTC
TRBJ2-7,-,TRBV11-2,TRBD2,CASSTPREASYEQYF,TGTGCCAGCAGCACTCCCCGGGAGGCCTCCTACGAGCAGTACTTC
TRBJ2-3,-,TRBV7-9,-,CASSRTGTGIFGTDTQYF,TGTGCCAGCAGCCGAACCGGGACTGGGATCTTCGGCACAGATACGCAGTATTTT
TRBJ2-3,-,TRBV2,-,CASGPGQGLDTQYF,TGTGCCAGCGGCCCTGGTCAGGGGCTAGATACGCAGTATTTT
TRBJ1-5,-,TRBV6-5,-,CATRRGDSNQPQHF,TGTGCCACCAGACGGGGAGATAGCAATCAGCCCCAGCATTTT
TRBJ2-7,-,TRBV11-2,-,CASSSGSSVHEQYF,TGTGCCAGCAGCTCAGGGTCTTCCGTCCACGAGCAGTACTTC
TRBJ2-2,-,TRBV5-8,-,CASSQPDKNTGELFF,TGTGCCAGCAGCCAACCAGACAAGAACACCGGGGAGCTGTTTTTT
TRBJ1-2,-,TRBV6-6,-,CASSYQGNYGYTF,TGTGCCAGCAGTTATCAGGGAAACTATGGCTACACCTTC
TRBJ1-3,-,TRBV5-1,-,CASSLGIRELTNTIYF,TGCGCCAGCAGCTTGGGAATCAGGGAGTTGACAAACACCATATATTTT
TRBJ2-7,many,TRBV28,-,CASSPLANEQYF,TGTGCCAGCAGCCCTCTAGCGAACGAGCAGTACTTC
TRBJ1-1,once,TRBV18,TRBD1,CASSPLTPGTGGLAEAFF,TGTGCCAGCTCACCCCTCACTCCCGGGACAGGGGGCTTGGCTGAAGCTTTCTTT
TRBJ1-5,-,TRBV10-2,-,CASSESAVTRNQPQHF,TGCGCCAGCAGTGAAAGCGCTGTAACGCGGAATCAGCCCCAGCATTTT
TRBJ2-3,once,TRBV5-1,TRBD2,CASSFSGPFSTDTQYF,TGCGCCAGCAGTTTTAGCGGGCCGTTTAGCACAGATACGCAGTATTTT
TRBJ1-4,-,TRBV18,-,CASSPDIPIKWEKLFF,TGTGCCAGCTCACCCGACATTCCCATCAAGTGGGAAAAACTGTTTTTT
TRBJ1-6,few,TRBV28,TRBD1,CASSLTVYRTGRLNSPLHF,TGTGCCAGCAGTTTAACCGTATATAGGACAGGGAGGCTCAATTCACCCCTCCACTTT
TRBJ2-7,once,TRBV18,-,CASSPSPRTYEQYF,TGTGCCAGCTCACCATCCCCAAGAACCTACGAGCAGTACTTC
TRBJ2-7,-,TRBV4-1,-,CASSLTTARYEQYF,TGCGCCAGCAGCCTTACGACAGCCCGCTACGAGCAGTACTTC
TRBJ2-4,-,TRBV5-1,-,CASSFGGQMNIQYF,TGCGCCAGCAGCTTCGGGGGGCAGATGAACATTCAGTACTTC
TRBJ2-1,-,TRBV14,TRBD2,CASSHIVQAGSIRDGRTYEQFF,TGTGCCAGCAGCCATATCGTACAAGCGGGGAGTATCAGGGATGGCAGGACCTATGAGCAGTTCTTC
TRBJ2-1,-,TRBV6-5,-,CASSKGAGYNEQFF,TGTGCCAGCAGTAAGGGGGCGGGGTACAATGAGCAGTTCTTC
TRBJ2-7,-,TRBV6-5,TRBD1,CASRATGTGPYEQYF,TGTGCCAGCAGGGCGACCGGGACAGGGCCATACGAGCAGTACTTC
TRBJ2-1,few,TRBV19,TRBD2,CASTGGRAGNEQFF,TGTGCCAGTACGGGCGGGAGGGCCGGGAATGAGCAGTTCTTC
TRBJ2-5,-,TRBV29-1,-,CSVRFSLQETQYF,TGCAGCGTTAGGTTTTCACTTCAAGAGACCCAGTACTTC
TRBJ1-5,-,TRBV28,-,CASRNVQGNQPQHF,TGTGCCAGCAGGAACGTCCAGGGGAATCAGCCCCAGCATTTT
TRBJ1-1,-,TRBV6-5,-,CASSYRNMANTEAFF,TGTGCCAGCAGTTACCGCAACATGGCGAACACTGAAGCTTTCTTT
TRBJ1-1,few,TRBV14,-,CASSELGTGRNTEAFF,TGTGCCAGCAGCGAACTGGGTACAGGGAGAAACACTGAAGCTTTCTTT
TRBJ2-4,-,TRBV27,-,CASSLAGIAKNIQYF,TGTGCCAGCAGTTTAGCCGGGATAGCCAAAAACATTCAGTACTTC
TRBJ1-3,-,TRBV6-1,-,CASSDPGSSGNTIYF,TGTGCCAGCAGTGACCCAGGGAGCTCTGGAAACACCATATATTTT
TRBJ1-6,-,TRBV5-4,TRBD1,CASSTVDRGDSPLHF,TGTGCCAGCAGCACCGTCGACAGGGGTGATTCACCCCTCCACTTT
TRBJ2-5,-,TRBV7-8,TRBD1,CASSLASGTGVETQYF,TGTGCCAGCAGCTTAGCTTCCGGGACAGGGGTAGAGACCCAGTACTTC